A single sample gave rise to the 31 T cell receptor beta chains below, sequenced in a study of T cells and copy number aberrations in small-cell lung cancer. Profiling relied on immunoSEQ multiplex PCR, and the TCRdb table lists in-frame clones only, not all of them. The sample holds 700 or so clones, 86% seen once. The sample consisted of tumor tissue. Every receptor here comes from a middle-aged man with small cell lung cancer.

The chain recombines TRBV30 with TRBJ1-4, with D perhaps TRBD1 (6 bases). The germline V gene has CDR1 GTSNPN and CDR2 SVGIG (reference sequence). The CDR3 is 14 amino acids. Trimming shortened V by 2 bases and J by 2 bases, and 9 bases separated the two germline ends. The DNA for the CDR3 is TGTGCCTGGAGTTTGGGGGCGACTAATGAAAAACTGTTTTTT. Translated, it gives CAWSLGATNEKLFF.

This CDR3 reads CASSWGNYGYTF. The CDR3 nucleotides are TGTGCCAGTAGTTGGGGAAACTATGGCTACACCTTC. This chain connects TRBV19 to TRBJ1-2, with D hard to call. The germline V gene has CDR1 LNHDA and CDR2 SQIVND (reference sequence). The CDR3 runs to 12 residues. The V end was cut by 5 bases, the J end by 2 bases, with 6 bases between.

The V call is TRBV10-2, the J call TRBJ1-5; 10 bases line up with TRBD1. The CDR3 runs 14 residues. CDR1 WSHSY and CDR2 SAAADI come from the germline V gene. Germline trimming cut 6 bases from V and 2 bases from J; bases unmatched to any gene: 1. The CDR3 DNA is TGCGCCAGCAGCGGGACAGGGGGCAATCAGCCCCAGCATTTT. Translated: CASSGTGGNQPQHF.

The chain joins TRBV9 to TRBJ1-1; D unclear. CDR1 is SGDLS and CDR2 is YYNGEE in the germline V gene. CDR3 length equals 13 residues. Trimming took off 4 bases at V and 5 bases at J, with 12 bases between the two ends. CDR3 in amino acids: CASSFEGKTEAFF. The CDR3 nucleotides are TGTGCCAGCAGCTTCGAAGGTAAAACTGAAGCTTTCTTT.

The V call is TRBV20-1, the J call TRBJ1-1; D is unresolved. With 3 bases removed from V and 10 bases from J, the gap between germline ends came to 12 bases. The CDR3 length is 11 residues. Germline V gene lookup returns CDR1 DFQATT and CDR2 SNEGSKA (reference sequence). The CDR3 region has the DNA TGCAGTGCTAGTTCGCTTCGGGGAGCTTTCTTT. Translation: CSASSLRGAFF.

The chain couples TRBV7-2 to TRBJ2-2; 7 nucleotides match TRBD1. Germline V gene sequence: CDR1 SGHTA, CDR2 FQGNSA. With 4 bases clipped from V and 6 bases from J, the junction kept 11 bases outside the gene matches. This CDR3 comprises 16 residues. The CDR3 loop is CASSSGRQGLAGELFF. CDR3 nucleotide sequence: TGTGCCAGCAGCTCCGGTAGACAGGGTTTAGCCGGGGAGCTGTTTTTT.

The CDR3 DNA reads TGTGCCAGCAGGGGGGGGCCCATGCCCGGGGAGCTGTTTTTT. As protein: CASRGGPMPGELFF. The rearrangement uses TRBV7-3 and TRBJ2-2; tentative D call: TRBD2 (7 bases). V shed 6 bases and J shed 6 bases, with 14 bases lying between them. Per germline, CDR1 SGHTA and CDR2 FQGTGA. This CDR3 has 14 residues.

The V call is TRBV14, the J call TRBJ1-1; D remains unclear. The CDR3 extends over 13 amino acids. CDR1 SGHDN and CDR2 FVKESK come from the germline V gene. Trimming removed 5 bases at V and 1 base at J, with 8 bases between. The CDR3 loop reads CASSLIQNTEAFF. DNA for the CDR3: TGTGCCAGCAGCTTAATCCAGAACACTGAAGCTTTCTTT.

CDR3 loop: CASSQGGRGVNTEAFF. The DNA for the CDR3 is TGCGCCAGCAGCCAGGGGGGCAGAGGGGTGAACACTGAAGCTTTCTTT. The rearrangement joins TRBV4-1 to TRBJ1-1, with D maybe TRBD1 (6 bases). The CDR3 runs 16 residues. Germline V gives CDR1 MGHRA, CDR2 YSYEKL. V dropped 3 bases and J dropped 0 bases, with 14 bases sitting between them.

This clone showed up just a few times. V is TRBV7-9 and J is TRBJ1-2; D not resolved. Germline V gene data show CDR1 as SEHNR and CDR2 as FQNEAQ (reference sequence). There are 11 residues in the CDR3. Trimming removed 4 bases at V and 10 bases at J, with 10 bases between. The CDR3 bases are TGTGCCAGCAGCTCGAATATGGACTACACCTTC. Encoded protein: CASSSNMDYTF.

This clone appeared a single time. The V and J genes are TRBV6-6 and TRBJ2-3, with D possibly matching TRBD2 (6 bases). V was clipped by 0 bases and J by 5 bases, with 15 bases between them. The CDR3 length is 16 residues. Germline CDR1 reads MNHNY; CDR2 reads SVGAGI (reference sequence). Here the CDR3 DNA reads TGTGCCAGCAGTTACTCAGGCGGGACGCGTCGAGATACGCAGTATTTT. Its translation: CASSYSGGTRRDTQYF.

The chain couples TRBV7-2 to TRBJ2-7; the D gene is possibly TRBD1 (6 bases). The CDR3 spans 14 residues. V lost 1 base, J lost 3 bases, and 10 bases lay in between. CDR1 is SGHTA and CDR2 is FQGNSA in the germline V gene. The CDR3 DNA reads as TGTGCCAGCAGCTTAGGGGGGACAAACTACGAGCAGTACTTC. Protein product: CASSLGGTNYEQYF.

The V call is TRBV5-6, the J call TRBJ2-2, with a possible D match to TRBD2 (6 bases). This CDR3 is built from 16 residues. Trimming took off 4 bases at V and 3 bases at J, with 16 bases between the two ends. Per germline, CDR1 SGHDT and CDR2 YYEEEE. CDR3 coding DNA: TGTGCCAGCAGCCGACTAGAGTCGGTCCACACCGGGGAGCTGTTTTTT. Translating it yields CASSRLESVHTGELFF.

The CDR3 DNA reads TGCAGTGCTAGGTTCCACGAGCAGTACTTC. As protein: CSARFHEQYF. The rearrangement links TRBV20-1 to TRBJ2-7, with D unclear. The length of the CDR3 is 10 residues. Germline V gene sequence: CDR1 DFQATT, CDR2 SNEGSKA (reference sequence). The V end was cut by 3 bases, the J end by 5 bases, with 5 bases between.

The genes are TRBV11-2 and TRBJ1-2; D is uncertain. In germline, CDR1 is SGHAT, CDR2 FQNNGV. The CDR3 is 13 residues long. Between the trimmed V and J ends, which lost 5 bases and 5 bases, there was a span of 12 bases. The CDR3 DNA reads as TGTGCCAGCAGCCCCACCCCTTCATATGGCTACACCTTC. This sequence encodes CASSPTPSYGYTF.

This clone was picked up a small number of times. The chain links TRBV5-4 to TRBJ2-5; possibly TRBD1 for D (6 bases). Germline lookup yields CDR1 SGHNT and CDR2 YYREEE (reference sequence). CDR3 length equals 14 residues. V lost 2 bases and J 0 bases, leaving 8 bases between the germline ends. Written as DNA, the CDR3 is TGTGCCAGCAGCTTACAGGGCGACCAAGAGACCCAGTACTTC. Its protein is CASSLQGDQETQYF.

This sequence joins TRBV4-2 and TRBJ2-3; D gene ambiguous. Trimming shortened V by 0 bases and J by 9 bases, and 10 bases separated the two germline ends. Germline-derived CDR1 and CDR2 are LGHNA and YNFKEQ. The CDR3 covers 13 residues. The CDR3 loop reads CASSQEDDGTQYF. CDR3 bases: TGTGCCAGCAGCCAAGAAGACGATGGGACGCAGTATTTT.

The chain has TRBV11-2 and TRBJ2-3; D gene ambiguous. Trimming removed 0 bases at V and 5 bases at J, with 9 bases between. Per the germline V gene, CDR1 is SGHAT and CDR2 is FQNNGV. This CDR3 contains 14 residues. The CDR3 DNA is TGTGCCAGCAGCTTAGAATTGGTGGGAGATACGCAGTATTTT. It specifies CASSLELVGDTQYF.

The CDR3 DNA reads TGTGCCAGCAGCTGGGTATCCACTGAAGCTTTCTTT. Its protein is CASSWVSTEAFF. V is TRBV7-2 and J is TRBJ1-1; no firm D call. The CDR3 covers 12 residues. Trimming left V 4 bases short and J 4 bases short, with 7 bases between. Germline V gene lookup returns CDR1 SGHTA and CDR2 FQGNSA.

The chain combines TRBV7-6 with TRBJ1-2; no definite D call. This CDR3 has 12 residues. Germline values: CDR1 SGHVS, CDR2 FNYEAQ. Trimming cost V 4 bases and J 4 bases, with 7 bases left between them. CDR3 nucleotide sequence: TGTGCCAGCAGCTCAAAGACCTATGGCTACACCTTC. Protein product: CASSSKTYGYTF.

This clone was counted between two and nine times. The chain is built from TRBV30 and TRBJ2-2, with TRBD2 matching 9 bases. V gave up 4 bases and J gave up 5 bases; unmatched junction bases: 17. The CDR3 is made up of 18 amino acids. The germline V gene encodes CDR1 GTSNPN and CDR2 SVGIG (reference sequence). The CDR3 DNA reads TGTGCCTGGACCGGGGGGGGGCTAGCGGGAACCACTACCGGGGAGCTGTTTTTT. Its translation: CAWTGGGLAGTTTGELFF.

This clone was recorded only once. The chain joins TRBV20-1 to TRBJ2-5; D gene uncertain. V shed 5 bases and J shed 0 bases, with 4 bases lying between them. This CDR3 spans 11 amino acids. Germline V lookup: CDR1 DFQATT, CDR2 SNEGSKA (reference sequence). The CDR3 nucleotides read TGCAGTGCTCGGTACCAAGAGACCCAGTACTTC. Protein product: CSARYQETQYF.

V gene TRBV5-6 combines with J gene TRBJ1-6; unclear D gene. Germline V lookup: CDR1 SGHDT, CDR2 YYEEEE. Deletions cut 4 bases from V and 0 bases from J, with 5 bases between. The CDR3 runs 14 residues. The CDR3 loop reads CASSPSSYNSPLHF. The CDR3 region has the DNA TGTGCCAGCAGCCCAAGCTCCTATAATTCACCCCTCCACTTT.

The chain uses TRBV5-1 and TRBJ1-5; no definite D call. The CDR3 is 17 amino acids. Germline loops: CDR1 SGHRS, CDR2 YFSETQ. V lost 0 bases, J lost 5 bases, and 18 bases lay in between. DNA of the CDR3: TGCGCCAGCAGCTTGGGGGGAGTCCATTCCCCCGATCAGCCCCAGCATTTT. Residues: CASSLGGVHSPDQPQHF. Variable domain in full (rest from reference TRBV5-1 and TRBJ1-5): KAGVTQTPRYLIKTRGQQVTLSCSPISGHRSVSWYQQTPGQGLQFLFEYFSETQRNKGNFPGRFSGRQFSNSRSEMNVSTLELGDSALYLCASSLGGVHSPDQPQHFGDGTRLSIL.

This chain uses TRBV7-2 with TRBJ2-7; D gene uncertain. The V gene's germline CDR1 is SGHTA and CDR2 FQGNSA. The CDR3 has 13 amino acids. V gave up 6 bases and J gave up 1 base, with 10 bases separating them. The DNA for the CDR3 is TGTGCCAGCAGGTCACTGGAATCCTACGAGCAGTACTTC. This translates into CASRSLESYEQYF.

CDR3 sequence: CASSVRGLETQYF. CDR3 coding DNA: TGTGCCAGCAGCGTACGGGGGCTTGAGACCCAGTACTTC. This sequence joins TRBV9 and TRBJ2-5; D assignment may be TRBD1 or TRBD2 (6 bases each). The ends were cut back, 1 base at V and 5 bases at J, with 9 bases in the middle. This CDR3 region has 13 residues. Germline V gene lookup returns CDR1 SGDLS and CDR2 YYNGEE.

The chain couples TRBV7-9 to TRBJ1-4; D not resolved. V was pared by 1 base and J by 4 bases, with 7 bases between. This CDR3 spans 14 amino acids. Germline loops: CDR1 SEHNR, CDR2 FQNEAQ (reference sequence). In DNA, the CDR3 is TGTGCCAGCAGCTTAGGAGGAAGTAATGAAAAACTGTTTTTT. Residues: CASSLGGSNEKLFF.

This chain joins TRBV5-6 and TRBJ1-1; D is unclear. The CDR3 has 14 residues. CDR1 is SGHDT and CDR2 is YYEEEE in the germline V gene. Trimming took 0 bases from V and 1 from J, leaving 7 bases between them. CDR3 in DNA: TGTGCCAGCAGCTTGGTTCTCCCGAACACTGAAGCTTTCTTT. Translated: CASSLVLPNTEAFF.

This sequence joins TRBV19 and TRBJ1-3; maybe TRBD1 (5 bases). The V end lost 5 bases, the J end lost 0 bases, and 17 bases lay between the germline ends. CDR1 is LNHDA and CDR2 is SQIVND in the germline V gene (reference sequence). The CDR3 runs to 17 residues. CDR3 amino acids: CASSYSTGHNSGNTIYF. The CDR3 DNA follows: TGTGCCAGTAGTTATAGTACAGGACACAACTCTGGAAACACCATATATTTT.

The V call is TRBV27, the J call TRBJ2-2, with TRBD1 as a possible D gene (5 bases). The V end lost 5 bases, the J end lost 5 bases, and 15 bases lay between the germline ends. The CDR3 runs 15 residues. Germline V lookup: CDR1 MNHEY, CDR2 SMNVEV (reference sequence). The CDR3 nucleotides read TGTGCCAGCAGTACGGACATATTCGGAACCGGGGAGCTGTTTTTT. It yields the protein CASSTDIFGTGELFF.

The CDR3 coding sequence is TGCGCCAGCAGCCGGACTAGCGGGGCTTTCACAGATACGCAGTATTTT. Amino acids: CASSRTSGAFTDTQYF. The genes are TRBV5-1 and TRBJ2-3; 12 bases are shared with TRBD2. Germline CDR1 is SGHRS and CDR2 is YFSETQ. The CDR3 spans 16 residues. J gave up 2 bases and V 4 bases, and 5 bases lay outside the gene matches.